Listed below are T cell receptor beta chains from one sample, sequenced in a study of cytomegalovirus exposure and HLA in healthy donors. Measured with immunoSEQ multiplex PCR; TCRdb has only the in-frame clones, and not every one. The listing contains about 200,000 clones. Material: PBMCs. Receptors were obtained from a man aged 25 to 40 in good health and CMV-seronegative. The CDR3 runs from the conserved cysteine through the conserved F or W. The D gene is left open where the match is weak.

D gene	V gene	J gene	CDR3 protein	CDR3 DNA
NA	TRBV7-6	TRBJ1-3	CASSAGQLSGNTIYF	TGTGCCAGCAGCGCAGGACAGCTTTCTGGAAACACCATATATTTT
TRBD2	TRBV28	TRBJ2-7	CASSPGTSGETSYEQYF	TGTGCCAGCAGTCCCGGGACTAGCGGGGAGACCTCCTACGAGCAGTACTTC
TRBD2	TRBV30	TRBJ2-1	CACSPSGRPNNEQFF	TGTGCCTGTTCACCTAGCGGGAGGCCGAACAATGAGCAGTTCTTC
TRBD1	TRBV11-2	TRBJ1-6	CASSLDGAGGNSPLHF	TGTGCCAGCAGCTTAGATGGCGCAGGGGGTAATTCACCCCTCCACTTT
TRBD2	TRBV2	TRBJ2-1	CASIPTGGRAGYNEQFF	TGTGCCAGCATCCCGACTGGCGGGAGGGCCGGGTACAATGAGCAGTTCTTC
NA	TRBV13	TRBJ1-2	CASSLGYGANYGYTF	TGTGCCAGCAGCTTAGGTTACGGAGCTAACTATGGCTACACCTTC
NA	TRBV7-8	TRBJ2-7	CASSLQQDSYEQYF	TGTGCCAGCAGCCTTCAGCAGGACTCCTACGAGCAGTACTTC
TRBD1	TRBV10-2	TRBJ1-2	CASGGTDYGYTF	TGCGCCAGCGGGGGGACAGACTATGGCTACACCTTC
NA	TRBV30	TRBJ2-7	CAWRQWASPSYEQYF	TGTGCCTGGAGGCAATGGGCTAGCCCTTCCTACGAGCAGTACTTC
TRBD2	TRBV10-2	TRBJ2-7	CASRPSGVHEQYF	TGCGCCAGCAGGCCTAGCGGGGTCCACGAGCAGTACTTC
TRBD1	TRBV7-9	TRBJ1-1	CASSLMGTGWGSTEAFF	TGTGCCAGCAGCCTAATGGGGACAGGGTGGGGGAGCACTGAAGCTTTCTTT
TRBD1	TRBV7-2	TRBJ1-2	CASSQAGQGYGYTF	TGTGCCAGCAGCCAGGCGGGACAGGGGTATGGCTACACCTTC
NA	TRBV30	TRBJ2-7	CAWSTGSYEQYF	TGTGCCTGGAGTACGGGCTCCTACGAGCAGTACTTC
TRBD2	TRBV6-5	TRBJ2-7	CASSYSREGHEQYF	TGTGCCAGCAGTTACTCACGGGAGGGCCACGAGCAGTACTTC
TRBD2	TRBV4-3	TRBJ2-5	CASSQDFSWGGSYQETQYF	TGCGCCAGCAGCCAAGATTTTAGCTGGGGGGGGTCCTACCAAGAGACCCAGTACTTC
NA	TRBV11-3	TRBJ1-1	CASSQGLTNTEAFF	TGTGCCAGCAGCCAGGGACTGACGAACACTGAAGCTTTCTTT
NA	TRBV11-2	TRBJ2-5	CASSSTTGPQETQYF	TGTGCCAGCAGCTCGACGACAGGTCCCCAAGAGACCCAGTACTTC
NA	TRBV14	TRBJ2-2	CASRVTANTGELFF	TGTGCCAGCAGGGTTACAGCGAACACCGGGGAGCTGTTTTTT
NA	TRBV4-3	TRBJ1-4	CASSQDHREGKLFF	TGCGCCAGCAGCCAAGATCACCGGGAAGGAAAACTGTTTTTT
NA	TRBV7-9	TRBJ1-1	CASSLASGHNTEAFF	TGTGCCAGCAGCTTAGCGAGTGGTCATAACACTGAAGCTTTCTTT
NA	TRBV19	TRBJ2-7	CASSPGQIYEQYF	TGTGCCAGTAGTCCAGGACAGATCTACGAGCAGTACTTC
NA	TRBV2	TRBJ1-4	CASSDRAATNEKLFF	TGTGCCAGCAGTGACAGGGCCGCAACTAATGAAAAACTGTTTTTT
NA	TRBV9	TRBJ2-7	CASSVTAGRSYEQYF	TGTGCCAGCAGCGTTACGGCAGGCCGATCCTACGAGCAGTACTTC
NA	TRBV5-1	TRBJ2-5	CASSWGGISGETQYF	TGCGCCAGCAGCTGGGGCGGGATCTCTGGGGAGACCCAGTACTTC
TRBD2	TRBV6-5	TRBJ2-7	CASRPVWGRAYEQYF	TGTGCCAGCAGACCCGTATGGGGGAGGGCCTACGAGCAGTACTTC
NA	TRBV18	TRBJ1-3	CASSPRAGVNSGNTIYF	TGTGCCAGCTCACCACGAGCAGGCGTCAACTCTGGAAACACCATATATTTT
TRBD1	TRBV11-1	TRBJ2-7	CASTRDRGTYEQYF	TGTGCCAGCACGCGGGACAGGGGGACCTACGAGCAGTACTTC
TRBD1	TRBV6-1	TRBJ1-1	CASRTADRGAAFF	TGTGCCAGCAGAACCGCGGACAGGGGGGCAGCTTTCTTT
TRBD2	TRBV29-1	TRBJ2-4	CSVEVPGLAGADIQYF	TGCAGCGTTGAAGTCCCGGGACTAGCGGGAGCGGACATTCAGTACTTC
NA	TRBV6-6	TRBJ2-1	CASSLESYYNEQFF	TGTGCCAGCAGCTTAGAGAGCTACTACAATGAGCAGTTCTTC
TRBD1	TRBV10-3	TRBJ2-2	CAISTGELNTGELFF	TGTGCCATCAGCACAGGGGAATTGAACACCGGGGAGCTGTTTTTT
TRBD1	TRBV11-2	TRBJ2-7	CASRAGGRSYEQYF	TGTGCCAGCAGAGCAGGGGGTCGCTCCTACGAGCAGTACTTC
NA	TRBV7-9	TRBJ2-1	CASSLAGIAIYNEQFF	TGTGCCAGCAGCTTAGCTGGGATAGCGATCTACAATGAGCAGTTCTTC
TRBD1	TRBV7-2	TRBJ2-7	CASSADRPPSYEQYF	TGTGCCAGCAGCGCGGACAGGCCGCCCTCCTACGAGCAGTACTTC
NA	TRBV5-1	TRBJ2-7	CASSLSGAGYEQYF	TGCGCCAGCAGCTTGTCGGGAGCAGGATACGAGCAGTACTTC
TRBD1	TRBV9	TRBJ2-5	CASSRTGSIYQETQYF	TGTGCCAGCAGTCGGACAGGGTCTATTTACCAAGAGACCCAGTACTTC
NA	TRBV7-2	TRBJ2-7	CASSLPGFGEQYF	TGTGCCAGCAGCTTACCAGGTTTCGGCGAGCAGTACTTC
NA	TRBV6-5	TRBJ2-7	CASTSAGPTYEQYF	TGTGCCAGCACCAGTGCGGGACCAACCTACGAGCAGTACTTC
NA	TRBV27	TRBJ1-2	CASSLRGYGYTF	TGTGCCAGCAGTCTCCGGGGGTATGGCTACACCTTC
NA	TRBV5-6	TRBJ1-4	CASSRPSRTDEKLFF	TGTGCCAGCAGCCGGCCATCAAGGACAGATGAAAAACTGTTTTTT
NA	TRBV6-5	TRBJ1-2	CASSYAGGGANYGYTF	TGTGCCAGCAGTTACGCGGGGGGGGGCGCGAACTATGGCTACACCTTC
TRBD2	TRBV6-6	TRBJ2-7	CAIGEGRHEQYF	TGTGCCATAGGGGAGGGCCGCCACGAGCAGTACTTC
TRBD1	TRBV11-3	TRBJ1-1	CASSLGAGQSITFF	TGTGCCAGCAGCTTAGGGGCGGGACAGTCAATAACTTTCTTT
NA	TRBV18	TRBJ1-3	CASSRPGLDNTIYF	TGTGCCAGCTCCCGGCCGGGACTGGATAACACCATATATTTT
TRBD2	TRBV2	TRBJ2-1	CASSVSGRSNEQFF	TGTGCCAGCAGTGTTAGCGGGAGGTCCAATGAGCAGTTCTTC
TRBD2	TRBV10-1	TRBJ2-3	CASSLAGNSDTQYF	TGCGCCAGCAGTTTAGCGGGAAACTCAGATACGCAGTATTTT
NA	TRBV5-5	TRBJ2-1	CASSSQTVNNEQFF	TGTGCCAGCAGCTCGCAAACGGTCAACAATGAGCAGTTCTTC
NA	TRBV7-2	TRBJ1-5	CASSSGNQPQHF	TGTGCCAGCAGCTCAGGGAATCAGCCCCAGCATTTT
NA	TRBV6-5	TRBJ2-3	CASGGDHLTTDTQYF	TGTGCCAGTGGAGGGGACCACCTTACCACAGATACGCAGTATTTT
TRBD2	TRBV7-3	TRBJ2-1	CASSLSSAGGYNEQFF	TGTGCCAGCAGCTTATCCTCAGCGGGAGGATACAATGAGCAGTTCTTC
NA	TRBV7-2	TRBJ1-3	CASSLRRDQGSGNTIYF	TGTGCCAGCAGTTTACGGAGAGATCAGGGATCTGGAAACACCATATATTTT
TRBD1	TRBV5-5	TRBJ2-1	CASSPGTGRDNEQFF	TGTGCCAGCAGCCCAGGGACAGGGAGGGACAATGAGCAGTTCTTC